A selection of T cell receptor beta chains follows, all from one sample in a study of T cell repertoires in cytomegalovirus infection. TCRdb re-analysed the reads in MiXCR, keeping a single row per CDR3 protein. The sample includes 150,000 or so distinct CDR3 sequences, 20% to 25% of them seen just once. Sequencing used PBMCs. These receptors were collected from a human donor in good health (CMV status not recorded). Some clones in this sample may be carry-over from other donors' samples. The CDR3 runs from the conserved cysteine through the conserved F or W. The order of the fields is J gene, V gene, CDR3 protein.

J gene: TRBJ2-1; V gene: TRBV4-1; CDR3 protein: CASSHPTGPYNEQFF
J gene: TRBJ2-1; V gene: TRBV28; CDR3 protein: CASSGGEQFF
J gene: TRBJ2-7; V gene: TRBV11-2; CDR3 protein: CASSLYPSGRQSYEQYF
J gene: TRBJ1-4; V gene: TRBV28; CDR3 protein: CASSLKVGKLFF
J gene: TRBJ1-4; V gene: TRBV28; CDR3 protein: CASRPTGWGDEKLFF
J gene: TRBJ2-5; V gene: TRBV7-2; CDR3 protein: CASSLDPRETQYF
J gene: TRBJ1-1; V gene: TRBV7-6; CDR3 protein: CASSPGVRGSGGAFF
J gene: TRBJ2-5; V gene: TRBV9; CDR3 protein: CASSVESGETQYF
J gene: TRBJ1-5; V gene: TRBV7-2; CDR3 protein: CASSLARDQPQHF
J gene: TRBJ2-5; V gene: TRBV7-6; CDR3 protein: CASSRNRNQETQYF
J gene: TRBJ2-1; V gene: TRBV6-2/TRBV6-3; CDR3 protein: CASSLPGLAHREQFF
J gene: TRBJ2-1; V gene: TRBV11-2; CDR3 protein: CASSLASGGANEQFF
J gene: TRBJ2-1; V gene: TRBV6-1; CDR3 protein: CASTPGLAGANEQFF
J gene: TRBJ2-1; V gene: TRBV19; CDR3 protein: CASSIRAGGSYNEQFF
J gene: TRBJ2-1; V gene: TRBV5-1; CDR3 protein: CASSLAPSGYNEQFF
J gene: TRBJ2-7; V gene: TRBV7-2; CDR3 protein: CASSLRGSIVYEQYF
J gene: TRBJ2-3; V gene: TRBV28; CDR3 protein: CASSRIDYLSTDTQYF
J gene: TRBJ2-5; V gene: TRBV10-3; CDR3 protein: CAISAATGQETQYF
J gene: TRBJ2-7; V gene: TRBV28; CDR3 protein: CASSPLYYEQYF
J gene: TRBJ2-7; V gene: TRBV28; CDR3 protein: CASSGTSGYEQYF
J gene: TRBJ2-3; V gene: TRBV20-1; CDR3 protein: CSARDPTSGRPPTDTQYF
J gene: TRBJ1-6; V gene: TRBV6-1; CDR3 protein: CATRSGPNSPLHF
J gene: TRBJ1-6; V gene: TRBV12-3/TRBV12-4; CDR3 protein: CASSPLGRPLLHF
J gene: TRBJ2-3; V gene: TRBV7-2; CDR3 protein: CASSPRGRASTDTQYF
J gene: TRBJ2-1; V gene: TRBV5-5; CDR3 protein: CASSYLQSGRTYNEQFF
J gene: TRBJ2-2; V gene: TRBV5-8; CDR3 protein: CASSLDSGPAGGELFF
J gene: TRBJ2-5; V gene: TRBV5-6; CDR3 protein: CASSFSGRGETQYF
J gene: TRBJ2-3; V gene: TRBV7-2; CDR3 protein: CASLAGATDTQYF
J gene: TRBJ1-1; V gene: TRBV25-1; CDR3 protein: CASSDGTVRAFF
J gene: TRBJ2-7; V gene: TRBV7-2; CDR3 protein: CASSLAVNEQYF
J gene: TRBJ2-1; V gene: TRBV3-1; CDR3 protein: CASSQVPGVRYNEQFF
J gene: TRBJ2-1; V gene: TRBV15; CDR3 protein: CATSGRLAGGRSYNEQFF
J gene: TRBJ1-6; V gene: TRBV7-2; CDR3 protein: CASSLGGSNSPLHF
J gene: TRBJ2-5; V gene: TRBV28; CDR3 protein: CASSSLDRGRETQYF
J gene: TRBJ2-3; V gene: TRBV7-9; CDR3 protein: CVVRGGVPDTQYF
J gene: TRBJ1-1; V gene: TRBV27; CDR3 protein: CASSYAEWGEAFF
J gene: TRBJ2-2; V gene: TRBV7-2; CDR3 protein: CASSLNGPNTGELFF
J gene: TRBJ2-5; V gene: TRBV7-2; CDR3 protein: CASSLGGAGGRETQYF
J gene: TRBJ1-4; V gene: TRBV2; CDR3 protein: CASSGTGMPTDEKLFF
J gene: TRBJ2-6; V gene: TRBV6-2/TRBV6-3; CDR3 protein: CASSPHRSSGANVLTF
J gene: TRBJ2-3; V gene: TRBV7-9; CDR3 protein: CASRRGGVRTDTQYF
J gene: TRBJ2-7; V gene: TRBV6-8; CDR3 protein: CASSTGQGSTTYEQYF
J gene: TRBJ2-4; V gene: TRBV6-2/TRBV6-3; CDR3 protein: CASSYPRGTKNIQYF
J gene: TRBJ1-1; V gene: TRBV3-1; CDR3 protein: CASRLGGTEAFF
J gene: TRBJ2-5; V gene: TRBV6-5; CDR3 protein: CASSYTLAGEGGTQYF
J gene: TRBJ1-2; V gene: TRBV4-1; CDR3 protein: CASSHQGQGGNWGYTF
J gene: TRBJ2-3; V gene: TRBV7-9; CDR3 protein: CASSLEPSRPTDTQYF
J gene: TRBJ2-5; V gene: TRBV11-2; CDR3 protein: CASSLPGTGWKETQYF
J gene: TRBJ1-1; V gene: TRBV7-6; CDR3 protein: CASSPEGGTTGTEAFF
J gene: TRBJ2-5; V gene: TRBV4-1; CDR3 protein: CASSQGSTGQKTQYF
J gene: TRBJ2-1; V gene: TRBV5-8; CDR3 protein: CASSLGGAVRNEQFF
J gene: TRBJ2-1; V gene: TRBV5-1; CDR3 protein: CASSGGLAGYEQFF
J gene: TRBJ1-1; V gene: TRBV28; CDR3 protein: CASRLIGMTNTEAFF